This paragraph covers one T cell receptor (beta chain) sequence. Its antigen specificity is not known. Base qualities are not recorded, but no much larger clone differs from it by a single base. In the paper's terms, the time point label means: baseline before first vaccination. Samples from vaccinated people were obtained from the UK trials COV001 and COV002, which included a single-blind randomized controlled phase 2/3 trial of AZD1222 (ChAdOx1 nCoV-19) in healthy adults. For TCRbeta chain sequencing, PBMC samples were collected from trial participants at day 0 and at day 28 after the second dose. The CDR3 regions of human TCRbeta chains were analyzed by immunosequencing. The study's processing was this. TCRs in the repertoires were compared against a reference library of SARS-CoV-2-specific TCRs that had been generated with the MIRA antigen-specificity platform. Breadth was defined as the fraction of unique TCRs that were SARS-CoV-2-associated. Depth was defined as the fraction of total T cells that were SARS-CoV-2-associated. Using the MIRA data, each spike-specific TCR was mapped to the spike region that the TCR reacts to and placed in a CD4 or CD8 class. Log10-transformed breadth and depth values were compared by one-way ANOVA with Sidak's multiple comparisons tests. The table was pulled from immuneACCESS by TCRdb, which kept in-frame rearrangements only. Such tables lose some clones; where checked, under half of the loss comes from unresolved V genes, and the rest has no known cause. The V and J calls and clone size are taken from that table; D and trimming were inferred from the DNA. The sample table contains about 150,000 clones; only one count was recorded for around 93% of them. The ten largest clones represent around 1.3% of the sample.

This entry is derived from a study of T cell responses to AZD1222 COVID-19 vaccine (dated by TCRdb to the early 2020s). With respect to the entire study: AZD1222 recipients whose second dose came at about 4 weeks and those whose second dose came at about 12 weeks were combined into one group, since spike-specific TCR depth and breadth did not differ between the two schedules. TCR sequencing was performed for approximately 240 trial participants, of whom some 200 were given two doses of AZD1222 and some 26 were given two doses of MenACWY control vaccine. Trial participants were enrolled by age into 18-55, 56-69 and 70-plus year subgroups, with about 150, 28 and 57 TCR-sequenced participants respectively.

Taken from cysteine to phenylalanine, the CDR3 has 17 residues. Left in the record is the CDR3 DNA by itself, 51 bases read in frame from the first base. Via the germline V gene (reference sequence), CDR1 is MNHEY and CDR2 SMNVEV. The germline ends are 21 bases apart after V is trimmed by 2 bases and J by 6 bases. General conclusions and limits of the study: The whole spike protein was spanned by vaccine-associated CD4 TCRs, and dominant responses were seen in regions 160-218 and 743-854. Nearly half of unique spike-specific TCRs reportedly recognized epitopes outside regions mutated in the B.1.351 and B.1.1.7 variants. Only five to seven AZD1222 recipients were SARS-CoV-2 seropositive at baseline, limiting conclusions about previously exposed vaccinees. Participants were mostly white British, with more females than males. The authors suggested clonal diversity may have been underestimated. After two AZD1222 doses, spike-specific TCR breadth and depth were significantly higher than at day 0 and than in MenACWY recipients. In the small 56-69-year group, the increase in depth fell short of significance, most likely because of low power. Because no day 14 peak-response samples were available, repertoires were characterized only after the peak T cell response.

The origin of this receptor is an adult in good health. This receptor chain uses TRBV27 and TRBJ2-3, and the D gene may be TRBD1, 6 bases matching. Specimen: peripheral blood, collected on day 0 of AZD1222 vaccination. The nucleotide sequence reads as follows: TGTGCCAGCAGTTTAGGGGTCGGGACACGAGCCTTGGATACGCAGTATTTT. Its protein is CASSLGVGTRALDTQYF.